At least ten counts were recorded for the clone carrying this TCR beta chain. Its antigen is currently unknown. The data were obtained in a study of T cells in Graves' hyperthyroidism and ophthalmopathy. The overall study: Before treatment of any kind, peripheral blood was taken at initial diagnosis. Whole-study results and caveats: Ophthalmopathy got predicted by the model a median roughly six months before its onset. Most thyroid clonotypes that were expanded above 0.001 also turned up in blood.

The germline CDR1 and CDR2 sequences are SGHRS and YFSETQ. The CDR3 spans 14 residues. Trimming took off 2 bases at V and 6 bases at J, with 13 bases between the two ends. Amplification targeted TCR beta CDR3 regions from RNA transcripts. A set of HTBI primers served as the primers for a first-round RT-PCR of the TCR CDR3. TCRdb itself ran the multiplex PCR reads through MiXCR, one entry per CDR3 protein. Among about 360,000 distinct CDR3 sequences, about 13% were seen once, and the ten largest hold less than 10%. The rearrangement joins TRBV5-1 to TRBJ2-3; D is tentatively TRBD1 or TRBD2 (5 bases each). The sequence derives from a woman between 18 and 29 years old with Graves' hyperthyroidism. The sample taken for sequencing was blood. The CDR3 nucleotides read TGCGCCAGCAGCTTTGCAGGGACCTCGGATACGCAGTATTTT. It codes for CASSFAGTSDTQYF.